Presented here are 17 T cell receptor beta chains from one specimen sequenced in a study of blood T cells in healthy people across ages. The use of a sample-barcoded 5' primer and a J-beta primer mix characterized a second PCR of roughly 6 to 11 cycles. TCRdb fed the 5' RACE reads into MiXCR, producing one record per CDR3 protein. The data hold about 580,000 distinct CDR3 sequences, with 47% observed a single time. Sequencing was performed on blood. These receptors originate from a man older than 75 in good health.

The rearrangement joins TRBV5-1 to TRBJ2-1, with 10 bases lining up with TRBD2. The CDR3 spans 14 residues. Trimming at V came to 4 bases and at J to 7 bases, leaving 5 bases not matched to a gene. Germline V gene data show CDR1 as SGHRS and CDR2 as YFSETQ. The CDR3 is CASSISGRKNEQFF. CDR3 DNA: TGCGCCAGCAGCATTAGCGGGAGGAAGAATGAGCAGTTCTTC.

The table lists this clonotype with many counts. The CDR3 region has the DNA TGTGCCAGCGGACAGGGGGCAGATACGCAGTATTTT. Its translation is CASGQGADTQYF. The rearrangement uses TRBV6-6 and TRBJ2-3; 10 nucleotides align to TRBD1. This CDR3 region has 12 residues. J was trimmed by 4 bases and V by 8 bases; bases with no gene match: 0. CDR1 is MNHNY and CDR2 is SVGAGI in the germline V gene (reference sequence).

In regard to this clonotype: This may come from a read error, since a much larger clone is one base off. The chain employs TRBV6-6 and TRBJ1-4; TRBD1 is a possible D gene (5 bases). V dropped 2 bases and J dropped 9 bases, with 16 bases sitting between them. CDR1 and CDR2 from the germline V gene are MNHNY and SVGAGI (reference sequence). The CDR3 covers 15 residues. In DNA form, the CDR3 reads TGTGCCAGCAGTTACGGGGCAGGGAAGGTTCAAAAACTGTTTTTT. Translated: CASSYGAGKVQKLFF.

The genes are TRBV20-1 and TRBJ2-4, with 9 bases lining up with TRBD2. The CDR3 sequence is 16 residues long. The V segment lost 5 bases and the J segment 13 bases; nucleotides outside the gene matches: 21. Germline V gene lookup returns CDR1 DFQATT and CDR2 SNEGSKA (reference sequence). The CDR3 region has the DNA TGCAGTGCTGGCTCGGGGACTAGCCCTTTCCTGAATGAGCAGTACTTC. The encoded protein is CSAGSGTSPFLNEQYF.

This clonotype was recorded a few times. The chain joins TRBV6-4 to TRBJ2-1, with a tentative D call TRBD1 (6 bases). The germline V gene has CDR1 MRHNA and CDR2 SNTAGT. The ends were cut back, 5 bases at V and 8 bases at J, with 13 bases in the middle. CDR3 length equals 13 residues. CDR3 protein: CASSLQGGDEQFF. The CDR3 DNA follows: TGTGCCAGCAGTCTACAGGGTGGGGATGAGCAGTTCTTC.

V gene TRBV6-5 combines with J gene TRBJ2-2; perhaps TRBD2 as D (7 bases). With 2 bases removed from V and 0 bases from J, the gap between germline ends came to 16 bases. The CDR3 length is 18 residues. Germline values: CDR1 MNHEY, CDR2 SVGAGI. CDR3 in DNA: TGTGCCAGCAGTTACGGACGGGGGGCCATCGCGAACACCGGGGAGCTGTTTTTT. Protein product: CASSYGRGAIANTGELFF.

This clonotype showed up just once. The chain uses TRBV2 and TRBJ2-2; 7 nucleotides agree with TRBD1. CDR3 length equals 14 residues. CDR1 and CDR2 from the germline V gene are SNHLY and FYNNEI. J lost 13 bases, V lost 7 bases, and 15 bases had no gene match. CDR3 in DNA: TGTGCCAGCACCTGGGACAGAGAGACGGGCGTGCTGTTTTTT. Encoded protein: CASTWDRETGVLFF.

This clonotype was seen a handful of times. The chain is built from TRBV29-1 and TRBJ2-1, with TRBD1 matching over 7 bases. Trimming at V came to 6 bases and at J to 4 bases, leaving 9 bases not matched to a gene. The CDR3 is 14 residues long. The germline CDR1 and CDR2 sequences are SQVTM and ANQGSEA. The CDR3 reads CSVDARQGYNEQFF. CDR3 DNA: TGCAGCGTCGACGCGAGACAGGGTTACAATGAGCAGTTCTTC.

Many counts were recorded for this clonotype. The rearrangement uses TRBV6-6 and TRBJ2-3; D may be TRBD1 (6 bases). V lost 4 bases and J 2 bases, leaving 13 bases between the germline ends. The CDR3 covers 15 residues. Germline assignment: CDR1 MNHNY and CDR2 SVGAGI (reference sequence). The CDR3 region is CASSSYREYTDTQYF. CDR3 in DNA: TGTGCCAGCAGTTCCTACAGGGAGTACACAGATACGCAGTATTTT.

This clonotype was found a few times. The chain recombines TRBV20-1 with TRBJ2-1; maybe TRBD1 (5 bases). Germline values: CDR1 DFQATT, CDR2 SNEGSKA (reference sequence). The CDR3 has 15 amino acids. Trimming left V 4 bases short and J 2 bases short, with 15 bases between. The CDR3 spells CSAKSLGAPYNEQFF. The CDR3 DNA reads TGCAGTGCTAAATCCTTAGGGGCACCCTACAATGAGCAGTTCTTC.

The chain is built from TRBV20-1 and TRBJ2-7; no firm D call. V was cut by 5 bases and J by 2 bases, with 13 bases left in between. The V gene's germline CDR1 is DFQATT and CDR2 SNEGSKA (reference sequence). This CDR3 comprises 13 residues. The CDR3 spells CSALPPGPYEQYF. The DNA for the CDR3 is TGCAGTGCTTTGCCCCCCGGGCCCTACGAGCAGTACTTC.

This chain uses TRBV20-1 with TRBJ1-2, with a possible D match to TRBD1 (5 bases). V lost 2 bases and J lost 7, with 32 bases in between. The CDR3 is 19 residues long. From germline, CDR1 is DFQATT and CDR2 SNEGSKA (reference sequence). CDR3 region: CSARSIRSQEGFRGFGYTF. The CDR3 nucleotides are TGCAGTGCTAGATCGATAAGGTCTCAGGAGGGGTTCCGGGGATTTGGCTACACCTTC.

The chain combines TRBV6-5 with TRBJ2-7, with D maybe TRBD1 (6 bases). V dropped 6 bases and J dropped 7 bases, with 10 bases sitting between them. The germline CDR1 and CDR2 sequences are MNHEY and SVGAGI. This CDR3 is 11 amino acids long. This CDR3 is CASSHRDEQYF. Here the CDR3 DNA reads TGTGCCAGCAGCCACAGGGATGAGCAGTACTTC.

This clonotype has just a few counts. The chain couples TRBV7-2 to TRBJ2-1; 8 bases map to TRBD2. In germline, CDR1 is SGHTA, CDR2 FQGNSA. CDR3 length: 17 amino acids. V was pared by 0 bases and J by 3 bases, with 7 bases of the junction left unmatched. CDR3 loop: CASSLAAGAGVYNEQFF. CDR3 coding DNA: TGTGCCAGCAGCTTAGCCGCTGGAGCGGGAGTCTACAATGAGCAGTTCTTC.

The rearrangement uses TRBV7-2 and TRBJ2-3; D unresolved. The CDR3 contains 11 residues. V was pared by 5 bases and J by 14 bases, with 14 bases between. Germline loops: CDR1 SGHTA, CDR2 FQGNSA. CDR3 region: CASSQTDLRYF. Written as DNA, the CDR3 is TGTGCCAGCAGCCAGACGGACCTTAGGTATTTT.

This clonotype was seen at least ten times. The chain recombines TRBV6-6 with TRBJ1-4; D not resolved. Deletions cut 6 bases from V and 0 bases from J, with 8 bases between. This CDR3 spans 14 amino acids. Germline CDR1 and CDR2: MNHNY and SVGAGI (reference sequence). In DNA form, the CDR3 reads TGTGCCAGCAGCTCGATGGCAACTAATGAAAAACTGTTTTTT. Its protein product is CASSSMATNEKLFF.

The chain carries TRBV10-3 and TRBJ1-6; 10 nucleotides agree with TRBD1. The germline CDR1 and CDR2 sequences are ENHRY and SYGVKD. The CDR3 length is 13 residues. J gave up 8 bases and V 8 bases, and 3 bases lay outside the gene matches. The DNA for the CDR3 is TGTGCCATCTCTGGGACAGGGGATTCACCCCTCCACTTT. Amino acids: CAISGTGDSPLHF.